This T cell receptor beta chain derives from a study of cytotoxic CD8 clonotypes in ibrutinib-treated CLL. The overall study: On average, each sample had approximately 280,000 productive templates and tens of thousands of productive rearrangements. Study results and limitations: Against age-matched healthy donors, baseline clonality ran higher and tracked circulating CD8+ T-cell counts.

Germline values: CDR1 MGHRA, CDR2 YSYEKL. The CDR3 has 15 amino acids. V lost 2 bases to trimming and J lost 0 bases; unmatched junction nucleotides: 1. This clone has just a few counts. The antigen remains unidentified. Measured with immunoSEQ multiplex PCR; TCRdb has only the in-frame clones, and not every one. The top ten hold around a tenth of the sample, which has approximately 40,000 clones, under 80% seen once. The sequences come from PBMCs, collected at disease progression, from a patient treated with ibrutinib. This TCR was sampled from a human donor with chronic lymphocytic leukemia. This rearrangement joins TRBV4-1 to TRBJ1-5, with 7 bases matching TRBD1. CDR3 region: CASSQRDSSNQPQHF. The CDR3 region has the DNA TGCGCCAGCAGCCAACGGGACAGTAGCAATCAGCCCCAGCATTTT.